This TCR beta chain was recovered during a study of blood T cell repertoires in COVID-19. The CDR3 runs 18 residues. V was clipped by 2 bases and J by 1 base; unmatched bases: 13. CDR1 and CDR2 from the germline V gene are LGHNA and YNFKEQ. Sequencing was performed with immunoSEQ multiplex PCR; in TCRdb, only in-frame clones are kept and a portion is missing. Among 150,000 to 200,000 clones listed, around four fifths were seen once. V is TRBV4-2 and J is TRBJ1-2, with TRBD1 matching 7 bases. Sequencing was performed on PBMCs or T cells enriched from blood (not recorded which). The source of this sequence is a woman in her forties or fifties who had recovered from COVID-19. This CDR3 reads CASSQPGQSPGYNYGYTF. As DNA, the CDR3 is TGTGCCAGCAGCCAACCGGGACAGTCACCCGGGTATAACTATGGCTACACCTTC.